Following are 29 T cell receptor beta chains from one sample sequenced in a study of cytomegalovirus exposure and HLA in healthy donors. The PCR ran on 60 Vbeta and 13 Jbeta primers. TCRdb's copy holds only in-frame clones and misses some; the assay was immunoSEQ multiplex PCR. The repertoire holds more than 110,000 clones, roughly two thirds seen once, with around 15% in the top ten. The sequenced sample was PBMCs. The receptors were gathered from a human donor in good health.

The chain uses TRBV29-1 and TRBJ2-1, with 7 positions matching TRBD2. Trimming cost V 1 base and J 4 bases; bases outside gene matches: 10. CDR1 is SQVTM, CDR2 ANQGSEA, per germline. CDR3 length equals 16 residues. Here the CDR3 reads CSVEGPGVAGYNEQFF. CDR3 DNA: TGCAGCGTTGAAGGGCCCGGGGTAGCGGGTTACAATGAGCAGTTCTTC.

This chain uses TRBV13 with TRBJ2-5; 11 bases align to TRBD2. CDR1 is PRHDT, CDR2 FYEKMQ, per germline (reference sequence). The CDR3 consists of 18 residues. The junction had 14 bases not matched to a gene; V was cut back by 6 bases and J by 2 bases. Written as DNA, the CDR3 is TGTGCCAGCAGGCTTACTAGCGGGAGCACGTGGGGGCAAGAGACCCAGTACTTC. This gives the protein CASRLTSGSTWGQETQYF.

This chain joins TRBV9 and TRBJ1-3; unclear D gene. Germline V CDR1 and CDR2: SGDLS, YYNGEE. V was pared by 4 bases and J by 4 bases, with 12 bases between. CDR3 length: 14 amino acids. CDR3 in amino acids: CASSYFPEGNTIYF. CDR3 nucleotide sequence: TGTGCCAGCAGCTATTTCCCGGAGGGAAACACCATATATTTT.

The CDR3 coding sequence is TGTGCCAGCAGTCCGGAACGGCATGCACAGGGGTATGGCTACACCTTC. As protein: CASSPERHAQGYGYTF. The rearrangement joins TRBV6-4 to TRBJ1-2; TRBD1 agrees at 7 bases. The CDR3 totals 16 residues. CDR1 is MRHNA and CDR2 is SNTAGT in the germline V gene. J gave up 5 bases and V 5 bases, and 14 bases lay outside the gene matches.

The V call is TRBV2, the J call TRBJ2-7, with D perhaps TRBD2 (5 bases). Trimming pared 3 bases from V and 1 base from J, leaving 13 bases between. Germline-derived CDR1 and CDR2 are SNHLY and FYNNEI. This CDR3 has 15 amino acids. The CDR3 DNA is TGTGCCAGCAGTGAGAAGAGGGCCGGGTCCTACGAGCAGTACTTC. This encodes CASSEKRAGSYEQYF. Variable domain in full (rest from reference TRBV2 and TRBJ2-7): EPEVTQTPSHQVTQMGQEVILRCVPISNHLYFYWYRQILGQKVEFLVSFYNNEISEKSEIFDDQFSVERPDGSNFTLKIRSTKLEDSAMYFCASSEKRAGSYEQYFGPGTRLTVT.

V and J are TRBV25-1 and TRBJ2-7; the match to TRBD2 covers 7 bases. After removal of 2 bases from V and 4 bases from J, the junction contained 8 bases not matched to a gene. From germline, CDR1 is MGHDK and CDR2 SYGVNS. The CDR3 has 15 residues. The chain's CDR3 is CASSEMGGNRYEQYF. The CDR3 nucleotides are TGTGCCAGCAGTGAAATGGGGGGGAATCGGTACGAGCAGTACTTC.

The genes are TRBV6-6 and TRBJ2-7; possibly TRBD2 for D (5 bases). V was pared by 2 bases and J by 6 bases, with 11 bases between. CDR1 is MNHNY and CDR2 is SVGAGI in the germline V gene (reference sequence). The CDR3 extends over 13 amino acids. In nucleotides, the CDR3 is TGTGCCAGCAGTTACGTCCTAGCCCGCGAGCAGTACTTC. Translated, it gives CASSYVLAREQYF.

The V call is TRBV28, the J call TRBJ2-7; D ambiguous. Trimming left V 3 bases short and J 3 bases short, with 6 bases between. The CDR3 is 12 amino acids. CDR1 and CDR2 from the germline V gene are MDHEN and SYDVKM. The CDR3 here is CASSLFNYEQYF. CDR3 sequence (DNA): TGTGCCAGCAGTTTGTTCAACTACGAGCAGTACTTC.

The chain uses TRBV13 and TRBJ2-1; 9 nucleotides agree with TRBD1. The CDR3 has 15 amino acids. After removal of 0 bases from V and 4 bases from J, the junction contained 1 base not matched to a gene. Germline-derived CDR1 and CDR2 are PRHDT and FYEKMQ (reference sequence). CDR3 loop: CASSLGQGAYNEQFF. DNA of the CDR3: TGTGCCAGCAGCTTAGGACAGGGGGCTTACAATGAGCAGTTCTTC.

This clone occurred once. The genes are TRBV5-1 and TRBJ2-3; 8 bases map to TRBD1. The J segment lost 4 bases and the V segment lost 3 bases, leaving 7 bases of the junction unmatched. CDR3 length: 15 amino acids. Per the germline V gene, CDR1 is SGHRS and CDR2 is YFSETQ. The CDR3 DNA sequence: TGCGCCAGCAGCTCGGGGCAGGGGGCATCAGATACGCAGTATTTT. Translation gives CASSSGQGASDTQYF.

V gene TRBV6-1 combines with J gene TRBJ2-1; TRBD2 matches at 7 bases. CDR1 and CDR2 from the germline V gene are MNHNS and SASEGT. V lost 7 bases and J lost 7; bases outside the gene matches: 10. This CDR3 contains 14 residues. CDR3 sequence (DNA): TGTGCCAGCATGGGACTACCGAAAGTAAATGAGCAGTTCTTC. Protein product: CASMGLPKVNEQFF.

CDR3 nucleotide sequence: TGTGCCAGTTATCGCGGCAGGGGGCTGACAACTAATGAAAAACTGTTTTTT. Translation: CASYRGRGLTTNEKLFF. The gene calls are TRBV2 and TRBJ1-4; 8 nucleotides align to TRBD1. After removal of 9 bases from V and 0 bases from J, the junction contained 12 bases not matched to a gene. The CDR3 runs 17 residues. Germline CDR1 reads SNHLY; CDR2 reads FYNNEI.

The gene calls are TRBV2 and TRBJ2-7; TRBD2 agrees at 7 bases. Germline trimming cut 4 bases from V and 6 bases from J; bases unmatched to any gene: 3. The CDR3 loop spans 12 amino acids. Germline V gives CDR1 SNHLY, CDR2 FYNNEI. The DNA for the CDR3 is TGTGCCAGCAGTGGGGAGGGGTTCGAGCAGTACTTC. As protein: CASSGEGFEQYF.

This clone was recorded a few times. The V call is TRBV7-9, the J call TRBJ1-1; TRBD1 matches at 11 bases. Trimming at V came to 4 bases and at J to 11 bases, leaving 9 bases not matched to a gene. This CDR3 has 14 amino acids. Germline loops: CDR1 SEHNR, CDR2 FQNEAQ (reference sequence). The CDR3 coding sequence is TGTGCCAGCAGCTCAGTGGACAGGGGGCTTTGGGCTTTCTTT. This gives the protein CASSSVDRGLWAFF.

The rearrangement links TRBV10-1 to TRBJ2-1; 11 bases map to TRBD2. CDR3 length: 15 residues. J gave up 7 bases and V 0 bases, and 2 bases lay outside the gene matches. Germline V gives CDR1 WNHNN, CDR2 SYGVQD (reference sequence). In nucleotides, the CDR3 is TGCGCCAGCAGTGAGTCGAGACTAGCGGGAAATGAGCAGTTCTTC. Translation gives CASSESRLAGNEQFF.

This clone was observed a single time. This sequence joins TRBV2 and TRBJ2-1, with 12 nucleotides matching TRBD1. This CDR3 has 14 amino acids. The germline V gene encodes CDR1 SNHLY and CDR2 FYNNEI. The V gene end was trimmed by 7 bases and the J gene end by 9 bases; junction bases not matched to a gene: 7. CDR3 DNA sequence: TGTGCCAGCAACGACGGGACAGGGGGCCGTGAGCAGTTCTTC. It specifies CASNDGTGGREQFF. Full variable domain (outside the CDR3, taken from reference TRBV2 and TRBJ2-1): EPEVTQTPSHQVTQMGQEVILRCVPISNHLYFYWYRQILGQKVEFLVSFYNNEISEKSEIFDDQFSVERPDGSNFTLKIRSTKLEDSAMYFCASNDGTGGREQFFGPGTRLTVL.

V is TRBV6-1 and J is TRBJ2-7; D is ambiguous. Per the germline V gene, CDR1 is MNHNS and CDR2 is SASEGT. This CDR3 is built from 15 residues. Trimming shortened V by 1 base and J by 3 bases, and 13 bases separated the two germline ends. CDR3 in DNA: TGTGCCAGCAGTGAAGGAACAGAATCTTACTACGAGCAGTACTTC. Translation gives CASSEGTESYYEQYF.

The sample holds a few counts of this clone. This chain joins TRBV19 and TRBJ2-1, with a weak D call TRBD1 (7 bases). V was cut by 0 bases and J by 9 bases, with 24 bases left in between. Per germline, CDR1 LNHDA and CDR2 SQIVND (reference sequence). This CDR3 contains 18 residues. CDR3 bases: TGTGCCAGTAGTATAGACCTACAGGTTCGGGGGACAGTCAGTGAGCAGTTCTTC. This translates into CASSIDLQVRGTVSEQFF.

The chain carries TRBV27 and TRBJ2-7; tentatively, D is TRBD1 (6 bases). The germline V gene has CDR1 MNHEY and CDR2 SMNVEV (reference sequence). CDR3 length equals 15 residues. Trimming removed 4 bases from V and 3 bases from J, with 16 bases in between. The CDR3 DNA reads as TGTGCCAGCAGTTCCTTCCCCGGACAGCTCTACGAGCAGTACTTC. It codes for CASSSFPGQLYEQYF.

DNA for the CDR3: TGTGCCAGTAGTCCCTGGACAGGAGCTAACTATGGCTACACCTTC. Translation: CASSPWTGANYGYTF. This sequence joins TRBV19 and TRBJ1-2, with 7 positions matching TRBD1. Unmatched junction bases numbered 6, after V lost 5 bases and J lost 0 bases. Germline-derived CDR1 and CDR2 are LNHDA and SQIVND (reference sequence). This CDR3 has 15 residues.

CDR3 amino acids: CASSNRGVSGNTIYF. CDR3 nucleotide sequence: TGTGCCAGCAGTAACAGGGGAGTCTCTGGAAACACCATATATTTT. The V call is TRBV6-6, the J call TRBJ1-3, with 7 bases identical to TRBD1. Unmatched junction bases numbered 4, after V lost 5 bases and J lost 0 bases. From germline, CDR1 is MNHNY and CDR2 SVGAGI (reference sequence). The CDR3 spans 15 residues.

The rearrangement uses TRBV7-9 and TRBJ2-3, with D maybe TRBD2 (5 bases). The V and J ends lost 5 bases and 5 bases respectively, with 8 bases between them. The CDR3 runs 12 residues. Germline CDR1 and CDR2: SEHNR and FQNEAQ (reference sequence). CDR3: CASSRSVDTQYF. The CDR3 DNA sequence: TGTGCCAGCAGCCGTAGCGTAGATACGCAGTATTTT.

The chain uses TRBV7-9 and TRBJ2-2, with 7 nucleotides matching TRBD1. The CDR3 has 15 residues. Germline trimming cut 5 bases from V and 1 base from J; bases unmatched to any gene: 4. Looked up from germline, CDR1 is SEHNR and CDR2 is FQNEAQ (reference sequence). CDR3 nucleotides: TGTGCCAGCAGCCGGGACAGCCAGAACACCGGGGAGCTGTTTTTT. Encoded protein: CASSRDSQNTGELFF.

The gene calls are TRBV19 and TRBJ2-3; TRBD2 agrees at 9 bases. This CDR3 comprises 20 residues. With V trimmed by 2 bases and J by 11 bases, 26 bases remained unmatched. Germline CDR1 and CDR2: LNHDA and SQIVND (reference sequence). The DNA of the CDR3 is TGTGCCAGTAGTATATACCCCTCCGGCCTAGCGGGGATTACACAGATAGGGCAGTATTTT. Protein: CASSIYPSGLAGITQIGQYF.

The chain couples TRBV5-4 to TRBJ2-3; 9 bases map to TRBD1. Trimming removed 5 bases from V and 1 base from J; junction bases left unmatched: 5. This CDR3 contains 15 residues. Germline V gene sequence: CDR1 SGHNT, CDR2 YYREEE (reference sequence). CDR3 nucleotides: TGTGCCAGCAGTCATCGGGACAGGGGCACAGATACGCAGTATTTT. Amino acid sequence: CASSHRDRGTDTQYF.

In DNA, the CDR3 is TGTGCCAGCACCCCCCGGACAGTCCAAGAGACCCAGTACTTC. Translating it yields CASTPRTVQETQYF. This chain joins TRBV6-1 and TRBJ2-5, with D possibly being TRBD1 (6 bases). Trimming took off 7 bases at V and 1 base at J, with 13 bases between the two ends. In germline, CDR1 is MNHNS, CDR2 SASEGT. The CDR3 extends over 14 amino acids.

This clone has a handful of counts. The chain is built from TRBV5-5 and TRBJ1-5; 9 bases align to TRBD1. The V gene's germline CDR1 is SGHKS and CDR2 YYEKEE (reference sequence). The V and J ends lost 1 base and 7 bases, in that order; junction bases with no gene match: 6. The CDR3 contains 15 residues. The CDR3 spells CASSLWTGVRQPQHF. CDR3 DNA sequence: TGTGCCAGCAGCTTGTGGACAGGGGTACGCCAGCCCCAGCATTTT.

The chain links TRBV10-1 to TRBJ2-2; 12 nucleotides match TRBD2. This CDR3 spans 18 amino acids. J gave up 4 bases and V 4 bases, and 10 bases lay outside the gene matches. Germline CDR1 WNHNN, CDR2 SYGVQD (reference sequence). In nucleotides, the CDR3 is TGCGCCAGCAGTGGGGCGACTAGCGGGGGTTCGGGCACCGGGGAGCTGTTTTTT. Protein sequence: CASSGATSGGSGTGELFF.

This clone was observed once. The CDR3 DNA sequence: TGTGCCAGCAGTCGTACAGGGGGCGCTGATGGCTACACCTTC. Residues: CASSRTGGADGYTF. The chain has TRBV27 and TRBJ1-2; TRBD1 matches at 9 bases. The germline CDR1 and CDR2 sequences are MNHEY and SMNVEV (reference sequence). Germline trimming cut 5 bases from V and 6 bases from J; bases unmatched to any gene: 7. CDR3 length: 14 residues.